This entry features one TCR beta chain sequence. Profiled with immunoSEQ multiplex PCR; TCRdb holds only in-frame clones, not every one. The sample lists about 610,000 clones, roughly 97% occurring once. CDR1 is MRHNA, CDR2 SNTAGT, per germline. The CDR3 extends over 15 amino acids. The J segment lost 1 base and the V segment lost 8 bases, leaving 10 bases of the junction unmatched. This specimen belongs to a study of shared clonotypes between healthy human individuals. This receptor was obtained from a woman aged 25 to 45 in good health. The sequencing sample was made of naive CD4+ T cells sorted from blood. This sample's subset: CD45RA+ positively selected. This chain joins TRBV6-4 and TRBJ1-1, with TRBD1 matching over 7 bases. CDR3 region: CASRWTGTANTEAFF. The CDR3 DNA is TGTGCCAGCCGATGGACCGGGACAGCGAACACTGAAGCTTTCTTT.